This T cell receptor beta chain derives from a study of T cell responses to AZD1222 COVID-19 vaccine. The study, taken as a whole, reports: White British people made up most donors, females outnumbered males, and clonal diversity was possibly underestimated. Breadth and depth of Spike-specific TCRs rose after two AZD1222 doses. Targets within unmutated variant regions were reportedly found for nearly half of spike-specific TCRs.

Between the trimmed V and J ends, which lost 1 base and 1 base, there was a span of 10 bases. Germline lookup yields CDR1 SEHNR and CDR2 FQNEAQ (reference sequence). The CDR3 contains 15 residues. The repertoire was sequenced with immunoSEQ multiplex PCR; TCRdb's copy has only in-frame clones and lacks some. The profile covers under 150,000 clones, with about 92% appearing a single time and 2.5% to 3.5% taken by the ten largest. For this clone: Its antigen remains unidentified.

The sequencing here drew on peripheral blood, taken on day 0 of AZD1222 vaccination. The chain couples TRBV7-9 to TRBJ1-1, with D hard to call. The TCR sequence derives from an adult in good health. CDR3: CASSLGVSSNTEAFF. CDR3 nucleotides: TGTGCCAGCAGCTTAGGGGTCAGTTCGAACACTGAAGCTTTCTTT.